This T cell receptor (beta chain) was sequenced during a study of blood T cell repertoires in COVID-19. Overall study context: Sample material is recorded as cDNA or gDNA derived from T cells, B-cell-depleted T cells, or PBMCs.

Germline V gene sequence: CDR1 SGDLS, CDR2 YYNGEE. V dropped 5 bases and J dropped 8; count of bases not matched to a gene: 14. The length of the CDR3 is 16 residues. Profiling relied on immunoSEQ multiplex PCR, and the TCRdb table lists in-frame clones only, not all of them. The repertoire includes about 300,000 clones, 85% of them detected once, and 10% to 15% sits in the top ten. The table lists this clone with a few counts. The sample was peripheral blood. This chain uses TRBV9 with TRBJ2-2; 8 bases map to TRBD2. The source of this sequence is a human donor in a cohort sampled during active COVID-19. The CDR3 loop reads CASSPASGGRPGELFF. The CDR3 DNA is TGTGCCAGCAGTCCCGCGAGTGGCGGGAGGCCGGGGGAGCTGTTTTTT. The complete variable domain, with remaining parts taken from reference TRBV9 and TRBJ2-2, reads DSGVTQTPKHLITATGQRVTLRCSPRSGDLSVYWYQQSLDQGLQFLIQYYNGEERAKGNILERFSAQQFPDLHSELNLSSLELGDSALYFCASSPASGGRPGELFFGEGSRLTVL.